This TCR beta chain was retrieved from a study of blood T cells in healthy people across ages. A second roughly 7 to 12 cycle PCR used barcoded and J-beta primers. TCRdb passed the 5' RACE reads through MiXCR, listing each CDR3 protein once. This repertoire shows fewer than 1,000,000 distinct CDR3 sequences, about 42% found once; its top ten account for roughly 18%. The clonotype was recovered from a man aged 55-75 years in good health. The material sequenced was blood.

The CDR3 sequence is CATSRDGTGDPYEQYF. The DNA of the CDR3 is TGTGCCACCAGCAGAGATGGGACAGGGGACCCCTACGAGCAGTACTTC. The chain links TRBV15 to TRBJ2-7, with 10 bases lining up with TRBD1. Trimming removed 0 bases from V and 2 bases from J; junction bases left unmatched: 4. The CDR3 length is 16 residues. The germline V gene has CDR1 LNHNV and CDR2 YYDKDF (reference sequence).